This T cell receptor beta chain appears in the sequencing data of a study of tumor-infiltrating lymphocytes in oesophageal squamous cell carcinoma. The germline V gene encodes CDR1 LNHDA and CDR2 SQIVND (reference sequence). This CDR3 comprises 12 residues. This clonotype was picked up a small number of times. Sequence at one end of the junction differs from germline and may be a read error. TCRdb analysed the PCR reads with MiXCR anew, one entry per CDR3 protein. Of over 10,000 distinct CDR3 sequences listed, approximately 50% are singletons. Sequencing was carried out using normal esophageal tissue next to the tumor. The TCR was taken from a male donor with esophageal squamous cell carcinoma. This chain joins TRBV19 and TRBJ2-6; D gene uncertain. The CDR3 nucleotides read TGTGCCAGTAGTTCACGTGATTCACCCCTCCACTTC. Translation: CASSSRDSPLHF. Drawing the rest from reference TRBV19 and TRBJ2-6, the complete variable domain is DGGITQSPKYLFRKEGQNVTLSCEQNLNHDAMYWYRQDPGQGLRLIYYSQIVNDFQKGDIAEGYSVSREKKESFPLTVTSAQKNPTAFYLCASSSRDSPLHFGAGSRLTVL.